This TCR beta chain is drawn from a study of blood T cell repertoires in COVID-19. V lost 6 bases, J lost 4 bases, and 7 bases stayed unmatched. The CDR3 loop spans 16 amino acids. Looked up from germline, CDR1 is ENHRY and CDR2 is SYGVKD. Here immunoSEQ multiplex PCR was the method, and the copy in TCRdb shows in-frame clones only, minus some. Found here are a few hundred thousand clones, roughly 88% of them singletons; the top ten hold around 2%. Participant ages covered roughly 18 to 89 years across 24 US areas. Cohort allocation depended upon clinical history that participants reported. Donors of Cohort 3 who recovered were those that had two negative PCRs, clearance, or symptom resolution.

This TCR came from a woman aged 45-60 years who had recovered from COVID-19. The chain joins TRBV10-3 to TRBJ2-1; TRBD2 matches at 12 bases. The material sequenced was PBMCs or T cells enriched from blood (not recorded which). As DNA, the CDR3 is TGTGCCATCAGCTCCTTCGGACTAGCGGGGTACAATGAGCAGTTCTTC. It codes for CAISSFGLAGYNEQFF.